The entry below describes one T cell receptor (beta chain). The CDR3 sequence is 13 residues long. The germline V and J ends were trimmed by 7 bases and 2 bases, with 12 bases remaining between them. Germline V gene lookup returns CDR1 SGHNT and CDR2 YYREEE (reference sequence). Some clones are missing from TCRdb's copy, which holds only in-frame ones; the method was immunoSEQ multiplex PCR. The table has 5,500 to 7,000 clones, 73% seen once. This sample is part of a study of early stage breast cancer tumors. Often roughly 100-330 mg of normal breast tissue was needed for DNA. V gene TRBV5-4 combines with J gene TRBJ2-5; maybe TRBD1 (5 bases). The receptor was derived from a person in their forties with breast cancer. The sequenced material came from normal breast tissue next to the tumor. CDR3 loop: CASGPQVQETQYF. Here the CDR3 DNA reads TGTGCCAGCGGTCCACAGGTTCAAGAGACCCAGTACTTC. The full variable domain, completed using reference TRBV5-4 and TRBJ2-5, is ETGVTQSPTHLIKTRGQQVTLRCSSQSGHNTVSWYQQALGQGPQFIFQYYREEENGRGNFPPRFSGLQFPNYSSELNVNALELDDSALYLCASGPQVQETQYFGPGTRLLVL.